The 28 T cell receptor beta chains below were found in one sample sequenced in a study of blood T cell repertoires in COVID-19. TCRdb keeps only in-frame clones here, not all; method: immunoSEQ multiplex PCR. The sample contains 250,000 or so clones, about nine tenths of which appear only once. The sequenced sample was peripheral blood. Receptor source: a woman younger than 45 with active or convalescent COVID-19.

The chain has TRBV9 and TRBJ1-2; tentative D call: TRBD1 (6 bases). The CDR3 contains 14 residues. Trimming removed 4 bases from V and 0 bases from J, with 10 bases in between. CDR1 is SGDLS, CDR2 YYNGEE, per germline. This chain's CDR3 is CASSTGFSNYGYTF. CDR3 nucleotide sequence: TGTGCCAGCAGCACAGGGTTTTCTAACTATGGCTACACCTTC.

The CDR3 region has the DNA TGTGCCAGCATGACCAAGGGACAGGGCGTCCAGCCCCAGCATTTT. It encodes CASMTKGQGVQPQHF. The chain joins TRBV27 to TRBJ1-5; 9 nucleotides line up with TRBD1. The germline V gene has CDR1 MNHEY and CDR2 SMNVEV (reference sequence). CDR3 length: 15 amino acids. V gave up 7 bases and J gave up 7 bases; unmatched junction bases: 11.

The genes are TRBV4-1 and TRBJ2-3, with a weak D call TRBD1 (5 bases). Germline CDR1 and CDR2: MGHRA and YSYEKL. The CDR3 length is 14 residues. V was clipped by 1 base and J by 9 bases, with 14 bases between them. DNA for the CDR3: TGCGCCAGCAGCCAAGCCCCCAGGGAATGGACGCAGTATTTT. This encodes CASSQAPREWTQYF.

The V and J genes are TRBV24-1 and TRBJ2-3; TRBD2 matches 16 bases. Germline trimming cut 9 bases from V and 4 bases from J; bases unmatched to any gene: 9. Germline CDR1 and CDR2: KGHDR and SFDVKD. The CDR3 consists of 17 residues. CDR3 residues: CATARGTSGGAADTQYF. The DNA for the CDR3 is TGTGCCACCGCACGAGGGACTAGCGGGGGGGCGGCAGATACGCAGTATTTT.

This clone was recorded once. The CDR3 DNA is TGTGCCAGCAGCCAAGAAGCTAGCGGGAGCACAGATACGCAGTATTTT. Its protein product is CASSQEASGSTDTQYF. The genes are TRBV4-2 and TRBJ2-3; 8 nucleotides line up with TRBD2. The V gene's germline CDR1 is LGHNA and CDR2 YNFKEQ. This CDR3 comprises 16 residues. V trimming: 0 bases; J trimming: 0 bases; junction bases outside the gene matches: 2.

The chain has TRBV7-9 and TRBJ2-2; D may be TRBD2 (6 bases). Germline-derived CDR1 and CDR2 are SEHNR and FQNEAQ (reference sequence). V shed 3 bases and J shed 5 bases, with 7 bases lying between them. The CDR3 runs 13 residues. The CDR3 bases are TGTGCCAGCAGCTTGGGGGGTACCGGGGAGCTGTTTTTT. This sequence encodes CASSLGGTGELFF.

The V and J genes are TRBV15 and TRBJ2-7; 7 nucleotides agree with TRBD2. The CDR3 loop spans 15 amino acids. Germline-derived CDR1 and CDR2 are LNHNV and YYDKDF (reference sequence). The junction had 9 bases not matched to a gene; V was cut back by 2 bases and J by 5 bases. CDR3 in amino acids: CATSRLTSSPDEQYF. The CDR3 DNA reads TGTGCCACCAGCAGATTGACTAGCTCACCTGACGAGCAGTACTTC.

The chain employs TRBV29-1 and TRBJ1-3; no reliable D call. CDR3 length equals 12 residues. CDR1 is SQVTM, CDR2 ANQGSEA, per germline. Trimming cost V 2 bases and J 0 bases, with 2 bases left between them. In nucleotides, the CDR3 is TGCAGCGTTGAACGCTCTGGAAACACCATATATTTT. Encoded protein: CSVERSGNTIYF.

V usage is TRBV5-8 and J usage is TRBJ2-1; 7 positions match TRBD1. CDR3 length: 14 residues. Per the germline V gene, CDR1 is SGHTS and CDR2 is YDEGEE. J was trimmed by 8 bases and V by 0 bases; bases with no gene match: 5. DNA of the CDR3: TGTGCCAGCAGCTTGGAATTAAGGGGGCATGAGCAGTTCTTC. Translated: CASSLELRGHEQFF.

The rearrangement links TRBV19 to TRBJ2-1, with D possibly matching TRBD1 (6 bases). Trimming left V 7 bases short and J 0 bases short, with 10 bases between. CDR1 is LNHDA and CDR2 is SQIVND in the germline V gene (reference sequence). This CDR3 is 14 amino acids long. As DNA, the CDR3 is TGTGCCAGTAAAGCAGGGGTCTCCTACAATGAGCAGTTCTTC. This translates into CASKAGVSYNEQFF.

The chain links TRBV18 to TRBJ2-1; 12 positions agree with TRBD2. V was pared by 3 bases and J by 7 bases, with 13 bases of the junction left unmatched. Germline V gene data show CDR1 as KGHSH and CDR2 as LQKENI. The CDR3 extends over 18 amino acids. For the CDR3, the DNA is TGTGCCAGCTCACCGGTTACCCCTAGCGGGGGGGCCGATAATGAGCAGTTCTTC. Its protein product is CASSPVTPSGGADNEQFF.

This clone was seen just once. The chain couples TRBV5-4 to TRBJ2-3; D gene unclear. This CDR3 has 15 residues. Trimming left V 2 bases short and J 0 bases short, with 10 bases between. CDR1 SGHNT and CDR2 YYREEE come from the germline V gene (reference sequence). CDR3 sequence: CASSFGGISTDTQYF. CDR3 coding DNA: TGTGCCAGCAGCTTTGGCGGTATTAGCACAGATACGCAGTATTTT.

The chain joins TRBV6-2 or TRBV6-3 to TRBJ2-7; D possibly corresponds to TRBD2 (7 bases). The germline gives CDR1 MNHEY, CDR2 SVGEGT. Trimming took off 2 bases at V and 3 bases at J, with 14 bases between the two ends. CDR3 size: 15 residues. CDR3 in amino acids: CASSYKGGGIYEQYF. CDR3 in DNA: TGTGCCAGCAGTTACAAGGGGGGGGGTATCTACGAGCAGTACTTC.

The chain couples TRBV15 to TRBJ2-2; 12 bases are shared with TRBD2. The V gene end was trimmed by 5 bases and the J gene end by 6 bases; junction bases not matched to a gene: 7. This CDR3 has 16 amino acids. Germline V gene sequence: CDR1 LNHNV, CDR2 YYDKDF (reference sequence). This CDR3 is CATSPSGGAPAGELFF. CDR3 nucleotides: TGTGCCACCAGCCCTAGCGGGGGGGCACCGGCCGGGGAGCTGTTTTTT.

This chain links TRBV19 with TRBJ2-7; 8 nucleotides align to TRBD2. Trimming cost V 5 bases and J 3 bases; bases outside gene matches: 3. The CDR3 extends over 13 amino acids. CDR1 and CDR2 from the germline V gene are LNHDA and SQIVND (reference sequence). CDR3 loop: CASSGSGGYEQYF. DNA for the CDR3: TGTGCCAGTAGTGGAAGCGGGGGCTACGAGCAGTACTTC.

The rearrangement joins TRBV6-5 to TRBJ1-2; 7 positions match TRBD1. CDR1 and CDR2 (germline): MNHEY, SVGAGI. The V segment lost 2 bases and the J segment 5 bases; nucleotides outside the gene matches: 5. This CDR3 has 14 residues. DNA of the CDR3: TGTGCCAGCAGTTACGCAGGGGGTGGGTATGGCTACACCTTC. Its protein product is CASSYAGGGYGYTF.

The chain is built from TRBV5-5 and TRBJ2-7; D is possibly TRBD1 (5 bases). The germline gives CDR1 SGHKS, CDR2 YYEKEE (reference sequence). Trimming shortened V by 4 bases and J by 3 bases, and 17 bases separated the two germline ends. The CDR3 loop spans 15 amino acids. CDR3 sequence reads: CASSPTQGWVYEQYF. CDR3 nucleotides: TGTGCCAGCAGCCCTACCCAGGGATGGGTCTACGAGCAGTACTTC.

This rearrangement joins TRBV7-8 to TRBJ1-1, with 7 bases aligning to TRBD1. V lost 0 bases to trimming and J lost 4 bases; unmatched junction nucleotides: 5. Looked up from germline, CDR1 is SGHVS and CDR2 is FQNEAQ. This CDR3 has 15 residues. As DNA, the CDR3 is TGTGCCAGCAGCTTAGCCCCCGACAGGGTCACTGAAGCTTTCTTT. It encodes CASSLAPDRVTEAFF.

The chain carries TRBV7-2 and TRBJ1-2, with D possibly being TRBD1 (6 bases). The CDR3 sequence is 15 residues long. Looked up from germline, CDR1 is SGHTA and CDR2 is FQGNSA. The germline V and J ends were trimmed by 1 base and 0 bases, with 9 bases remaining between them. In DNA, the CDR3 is TGTGCCAGCAGCTTAGTACAGGGAGCTAACTATGGCTACACCTTC. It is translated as CASSLVQGANYGYTF.

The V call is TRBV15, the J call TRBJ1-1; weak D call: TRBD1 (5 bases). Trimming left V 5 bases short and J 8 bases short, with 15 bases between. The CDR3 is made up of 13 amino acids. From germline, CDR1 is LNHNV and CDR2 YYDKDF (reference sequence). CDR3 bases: TGTGCCACCAGCCCCCGGACATCTAGAGAAGCTTTCTTT. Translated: CATSPRTSREAFF.

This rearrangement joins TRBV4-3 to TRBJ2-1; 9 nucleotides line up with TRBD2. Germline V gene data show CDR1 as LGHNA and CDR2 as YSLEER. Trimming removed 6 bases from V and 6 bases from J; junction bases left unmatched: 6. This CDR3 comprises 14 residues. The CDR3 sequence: CASSPIAGANEQFF. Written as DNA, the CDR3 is TGCGCCAGCAGTCCGATAGCGGGGGCCAATGAGCAGTTCTTC.

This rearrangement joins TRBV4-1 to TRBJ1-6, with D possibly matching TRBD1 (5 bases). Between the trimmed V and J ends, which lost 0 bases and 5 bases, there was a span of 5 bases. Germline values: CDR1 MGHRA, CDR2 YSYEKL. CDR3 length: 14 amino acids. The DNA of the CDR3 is TGCGCCAGCAGCCAAGACAGGGATAATTCACCCCTCCACTTT. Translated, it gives CASSQDRDNSPLHF.

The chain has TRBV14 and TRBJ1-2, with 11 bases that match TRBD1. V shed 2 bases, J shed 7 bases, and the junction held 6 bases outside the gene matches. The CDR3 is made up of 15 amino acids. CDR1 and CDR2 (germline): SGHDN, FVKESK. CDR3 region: CASSQHRGTGGGYTF. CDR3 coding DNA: TGTGCCAGCAGCCAACACCGCGGGACAGGGGGTGGCTACACCTTC.

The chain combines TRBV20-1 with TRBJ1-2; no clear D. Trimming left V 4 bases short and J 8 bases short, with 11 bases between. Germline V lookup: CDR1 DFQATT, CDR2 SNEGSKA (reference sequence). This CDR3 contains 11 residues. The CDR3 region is CSAKVTRGYTF. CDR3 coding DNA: TGCAGTGCTAAGGTCACCAGGGGCTACACCTTC.

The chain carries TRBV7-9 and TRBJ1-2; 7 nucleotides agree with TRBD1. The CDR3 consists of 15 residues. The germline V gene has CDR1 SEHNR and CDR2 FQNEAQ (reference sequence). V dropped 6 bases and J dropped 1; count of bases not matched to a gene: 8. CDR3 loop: CASSYGTAINYGYTF. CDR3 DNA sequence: TGTGCCAGCAGTTATGGGACAGCGATTAACTATGGCTACACCTTC.

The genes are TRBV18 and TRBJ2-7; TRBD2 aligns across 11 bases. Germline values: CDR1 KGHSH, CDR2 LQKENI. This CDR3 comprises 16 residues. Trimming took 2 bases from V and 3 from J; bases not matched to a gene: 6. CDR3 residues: CASSPASGGSLYEQYF. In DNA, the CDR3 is TGTGCCAGCTCACCAGCTAGCGGGGGGAGCCTCTACGAGCAGTACTTC.

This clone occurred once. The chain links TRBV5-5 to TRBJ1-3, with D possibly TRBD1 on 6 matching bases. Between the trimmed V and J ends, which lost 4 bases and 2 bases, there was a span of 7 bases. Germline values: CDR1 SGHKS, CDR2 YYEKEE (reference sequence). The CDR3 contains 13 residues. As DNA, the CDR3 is TGTGCCAGCAGCGGGGGCCCTGGAAACACCATATATTTT. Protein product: CASSGGPGNTIYF.

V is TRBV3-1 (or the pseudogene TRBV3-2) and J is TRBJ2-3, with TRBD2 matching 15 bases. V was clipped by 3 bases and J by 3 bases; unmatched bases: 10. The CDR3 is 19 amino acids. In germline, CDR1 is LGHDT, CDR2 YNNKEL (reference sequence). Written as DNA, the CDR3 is TGTGCCAGCAGCCAGGTCGGGACTAGCGGGGGGACGAGGACAGATACGCAGTATTTT. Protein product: CASSQVGTSGGTRTDTQYF.